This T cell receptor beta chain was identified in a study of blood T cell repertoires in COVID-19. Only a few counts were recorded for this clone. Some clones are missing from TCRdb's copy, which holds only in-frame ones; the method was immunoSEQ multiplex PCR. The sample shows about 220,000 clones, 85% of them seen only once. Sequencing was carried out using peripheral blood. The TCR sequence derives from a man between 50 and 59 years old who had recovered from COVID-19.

CDR3 sequence reads: CAISDAGSFGEQYF. The CDR3 DNA sequence: TGTGCCATCAGTGACGCGGGAAGTTTCGGGGAGCAGTACTTC. The chain employs TRBV10-3 and TRBJ2-7; perhaps TRBD2 as D (6 bases). Trimming removed 3 bases from V and 7 bases from J, with 16 bases in between. This CDR3 is built from 14 residues. Germline-derived CDR1 and CDR2 are ENHRY and SYGVKD.